The next 31 T cell receptor beta chains were all read from a single sample in a study of control samples from healthy donors and cancer patients. TCRdb's copy holds only in-frame clones and misses some; the assay was immunoSEQ multiplex PCR. The sample lists approximately 210,000 clones, over 80% seen once, with around 1.9% in the top ten. Specimen: blood. These receptors were taken from a man aged 25 to 40 in good health.

The rearrangement uses TRBV5-1 and TRBJ2-3; 13 bases match TRBD2. Losses at the gene ends were 6 bases for V and 3 bases for J; bases not matched to a gene: 7. The CDR3 loop spans 16 amino acids. Per the germline V gene, CDR1 is SGHRS and CDR2 is YFSETQ. The CDR3 loop reads CASKPTSGGVTDTQYF. The DNA of the CDR3 is TGCGCCAGCAAACCAACTAGCGGGGGGGTTACAGATACGCAGTATTTT. The full variable domain, its missing parts supplied by reference TRBV5-1 and TRBJ2-3, is KAGVTQTPRYLIKTRGQQVTLSCSPISGHRSVSWYQQTPGQGLQFLFEYFSETQRNKGNFPGRFSGRQFSNSRSEMNVSTLELGDSALYLCASKPTSGGVTDTQYFGPGTRLTVL.

This chain joins TRBV14 and TRBJ2-1; 8 bases line up with TRBD2. This CDR3 spans 15 amino acids. The V gene end was trimmed by 2 bases and the J gene end by 7 bases; junction bases not matched to a gene: 7. Germline-derived CDR1 and CDR2 are SGHDN and FVKESK. The CDR3 region is CASSQWRGEGNEQFF. CDR3 DNA sequence: TGTGCCAGCAGCCAATGGCGGGGGGAGGGGAATGAGCAGTTCTTC.

The chain recombines TRBV28 with TRBJ2-2; D possibly uses TRBD1 or TRBD2 (6 bases each). Trimming took 8 bases from V and 3 from J, leaving 16 bases between them. The germline V gene encodes CDR1 MDHEN and CDR2 SYDVKM. This CDR3 contains 15 residues. CDR3 DNA: TGTGCCAGCGGGAGTGGGGGCGGGGACACCGGGGAGCTGTTTTTT. This sequence encodes CASGSGGGDTGELFF.

The V and J genes are TRBV6-5 and TRBJ1-4; TRBD1 aligns across 8 bases. Germline values: CDR1 MNHEY, CDR2 SVGAGI. The CDR3 is made up of 15 amino acids. V gave up 0 bases and J gave up 4 bases; unmatched junction bases: 1. The CDR3 DNA reads as TGTGCCAGCAGTTACTCGGGACAGGTTAATGAAAAACTGTTTTTT. Its translation is CASSYSGQVNEKLFF.

The V gene is TRBV2, the J gene TRBJ1-1, with D hard to call. This CDR3 spans 13 amino acids. Trimming took off 3 bases at V and 3 bases at J, with 8 bases between the two ends. CDR1 SNHLY and CDR2 FYNNEI come from the germline V gene. The CDR3 sequence is CASSEDKDTEAFF. CDR3 DNA sequence: TGTGCCAGCAGTGAGGATAAGGACACTGAAGCTTTCTTT.

V gene TRBV7-3 combines with J gene TRBJ2-1; 7 nucleotides agree with TRBD1. The CDR3 consists of 18 residues. V was pared by 3 bases and J by 5 bases, with 16 bases of the junction left unmatched. The germline gives CDR1 SGHTA, CDR2 FQGTGA. In nucleotides, the CDR3 is TGTGCCAGCAGCTTGGGACAGAGGGCATCATCGACGGACAATGAGCAGTTCTTC. Protein product: CASSLGQRASSTDNEQFF.

The CDR3 protein is CASSPQTDTQYF. CDR3 DNA: TGTGCCAGCAGCCCACAAACAGATACGCAGTATTTT. This chain uses TRBV11-2 with TRBJ2-3; D is uncertain. The CDR3 loop spans 12 amino acids. Trimming removed 5 bases from V and 3 bases from J, with 6 bases in between. Germline values: CDR1 SGHAT, CDR2 FQNNGV.

A note on this clone: Compared with germline, one end of the junction differs, possibly owing to a read error. The J gene is TRBJ1-1, the V gene TRBV6-5; no reliable D call. Looked up from germline, CDR1 is MNHEY and CDR2 is SVGAGI. The CDR3 runs 14 residues. The CDR3 reads CASNYGSLNTEAFF. In nucleotides, the CDR3 is TGTGCCAGCAATTACGGGTCGCTGAACACTGAAGCTTTCTTT.

The chain couples TRBV10-2 to TRBJ2-2, with D possibly being TRBD2 (5 bases). Trimming removed 9 bases from V and 7 bases from J, with 15 bases in between. CDR3 length: 13 amino acids. Germline V CDR1 and CDR2: WSHSY, SAAADI. The chain's CDR3 is CASRPGNGGELFF. For the CDR3, the DNA is TGCGCCAGTCGGCCCGGGAACGGCGGGGAGCTGTTTTTT.

The chain carries TRBV19 and TRBJ1-4; 8 bases fit TRBD1. This CDR3 region has 16 residues. Germline V gene data show CDR1 as LNHDA and CDR2 as SQIVND (reference sequence). J was trimmed by 13 bases and V by 4 bases; bases with no gene match: 17. In nucleotides, the CDR3 is TGTGCCAGTAGTAAATCCTCGGACAGGGAGGATAAGGGACTGTTTTTT. Protein sequence: CASSKSSDREDKGLFF.

The chain is built from TRBV12-3 or TRBV12-4 and TRBJ1-2; TRBD1 agrees at 9 bases. V trimming: 3 bases; J trimming: 8 bases; junction bases outside the gene matches: 4. This CDR3 comprises 13 residues. The CDR3 region has the DNA TGTGCCAGCAGTTTGGGACAGGGTCCGGGCTACACCTTC. This codes for CASSLGQGPGYTF.

The V and J genes are TRBV11-1 and TRBJ2-3, with 9 bases aligning to TRBD2. Unmatched junction bases numbered 3, after V lost 0 bases and J lost 2 bases. Per germline, CDR1 SGHAT and CDR2 FQDESV (reference sequence). CDR3 length: 16 amino acids. The chain's CDR3 is CASSLAAGGPTDTQYF. For the CDR3, the DNA is TGTGCCAGCAGCTTAGCAGCGGGGGGCCCCACAGATACGCAGTATTTT.

This clone was recorded once. Additional DNA sequences in this sample encode the identical CDR3. V is TRBV5-1 and J is TRBJ2-3; 8 bases agree with TRBD1. The germline CDR1 and CDR2 sequences are SGHRS and YFSETQ. J was trimmed by 6 bases and V by 0 bases; bases with no gene match: 3. This CDR3 contains 14 residues. The CDR3, as DNA: TGCGCCAGCAGCTTGGGACAGGGGTTGGATACGCAGTATTTT. Protein sequence: CASSLGQGLDTQYF. The full variable domain, in which reference TRBV5-1 and TRBJ2-3 provide the parts outside the CDR3, is KAGVTQTPRYLIKTRGQQVTLSCSPISGHRSVSWYQQTPGQGLQFLFEYFSETQRNKGNFPGRFSGRQFSNSRSEMNVSTLELGDSALYLCASSLGQGLDTQYFGPGTRLTVL.

The chain combines TRBV7-7 with TRBJ2-3; 14 positions match TRBD2. In germline, CDR1 is SSHAT, CDR2 FNYEAQ (reference sequence). The CDR3 has 16 amino acids. J was trimmed by 1 base and V by 5 bases; bases with no gene match: 2. The CDR3 here is CASSPGLAGGTDTQYF. The CDR3 nucleotides read TGTGCCAGCAGCCCGGGACTAGCGGGGGGCACAGATACGCAGTATTTT.

V usage is TRBV10-1 and J usage is TRBJ1-6, with TRBD1 matching over 9 bases. Trimming removed 6 bases from V and 0 bases from J; junction bases left unmatched: 6. The CDR3 extends over 17 amino acids. CDR1 and CDR2 from the germline V gene are WNHNN and SYGVQD (reference sequence). The CDR3 spells CASSRDRVISYNSPLHF. The CDR3 coding sequence is TGCGCCAGCAGCCGGGACAGGGTGATCTCCTATAATTCACCCCTCCACTTT.

The V gene is TRBV3-1 (or the pseudogene TRBV3-2), the J gene TRBJ2-3; D gene uncertain. Germline V gene data show CDR1 as LGHDT and CDR2 as YNNKEL (reference sequence). This CDR3 spans 11 amino acids. V lost 4 bases and J lost 2, with 1 base in between. The CDR3 DNA reads as TGTGCCAGCAGCCTCACAGATACGCAGTATTTT. The encoded protein is CASSLTDTQYF.

The chain links TRBV19 to TRBJ1-2; TRBD1 is a possible D gene (5 bases). V dropped 7 bases and J dropped 3 bases, with 15 bases sitting between them. CDR1 and CDR2 from the germline V gene are LNHDA and SQIVND (reference sequence). This CDR3 is built from 14 residues. The DNA of the CDR3 is TGTGCCAGTACCCCGGAGGGGCGCCACTATGGCTACACCTTC. Protein sequence: CASTPEGRHYGYTF.

The chain couples TRBV30 to TRBJ1-1; TRBD1 matches at 11 bases. V shed 1 base and J 1 base; nucleotides not matched to a gene: 2. In germline, CDR1 is GTSNPN, CDR2 SVGIG (reference sequence). The CDR3 has 15 residues. CDR3 residues: CAWSDGQGANTEAFF. The CDR3 nucleotides read TGTGCCTGGAGTGACGGACAGGGGGCGAACACTGAAGCTTTCTTT.

This clone was seen just once. This chain links TRBV11-2 with TRBJ1-6; unclear D gene. V shed 4 bases and J shed 9 bases, with 10 bases lying between them. From germline, CDR1 is SGHAT and CDR2 FQNNGV. CDR3 length equals 13 residues. The CDR3 loop is CASSSSIGSPLHF. For the CDR3, the DNA is TGTGCCAGCAGCTCCAGTATTGGTTCACCCCTCCACTTT.

The V call is TRBV7-8, the J call TRBJ1-1; 9 nucleotides agree with TRBD1. Trimming removed 4 bases from V and 4 bases from J; junction bases left unmatched: 7. This CDR3 spans 15 amino acids. The germline CDR1 and CDR2 sequences are SGHVS and FQNEAQ. The CDR3 region has the DNA TGTGCCAGCAGCTCATGGACAGGGGTGACCACTGAAGCTTTCTTT. It specifies CASSSWTGVTTEAFF.

The V and J genes are TRBV10-1 and TRBJ2-3, with 13 bases identical to TRBD2. V lost 7 bases and J lost 4; bases outside the gene matches: 5. This CDR3 comprises 15 residues. Per germline, CDR1 WNHNN and CDR2 SYGVQD (reference sequence). The DNA of the CDR3 is TGCGCCAGCAATGGACTAGCGGGGGTGCCAGATACGCAGTATTTT. Protein: CASNGLAGVPDTQYF.

The rearrangement links TRBV5-1 to TRBJ1-1; D not resolved. Trimming shortened V by 2 bases and J by 4 bases, and 12 bases separated the two germline ends. The CDR3 sequence is 14 residues long. Germline-derived CDR1 and CDR2 are SGHRS and YFSETQ. The CDR3 DNA reads TGCGCCAGCAGCTTATTGGAGGGAGGCACTGAAGCTTTCTTT. Protein: CASSLLEGGTEAFF.

The rearrangement joins TRBV5-4 to TRBJ1-2; D might be TRBD1 (5 bases). The germline V gene encodes CDR1 SGHNT and CDR2 YYREEE (reference sequence). V was cut by 0 bases and J by 5 bases, with 17 bases left in between. This CDR3 is built from 16 residues. The CDR3: CASSLAAVRDHYGYTF. CDR3 bases: TGTGCCAGCAGCTTGGCCGCGGTCAGGGATCATTATGGCTACACCTTC.

This clone has only one observation. The chain carries TRBV18 and TRBJ1-1; D is uncertain. Between the trimmed V and J ends, which lost 3 bases and 1 base, there was a span of 6 bases. Looked up from germline, CDR1 is KGHSH and CDR2 is LQKENI. The CDR3 is 13 residues long. Here the CDR3 reads CASSPTSNTEAFF. CDR3 nucleotide sequence: TGTGCCAGCTCACCGACATCGAACACTGAAGCTTTCTTT. The full variable domain, its missing parts supplied by reference TRBV18 and TRBJ1-1, is NAGVMQNPRHLVRRRGQEARLRCSPMKGHSHVYWYRQLPEEGLKFMVYLQKENIIDESGMPKERFSAEFPKEGPSILRIQQVVRGDSAAYFCASSPTSNTEAFFGQGTRLTVV.

V gene TRBV5-6 combines with J gene TRBJ1-2; the match to TRBD1 covers 7 bases. CDR3 length: 16 residues. Germline lookup yields CDR1 SGHDT and CDR2 YYEEEE. V trimming: 1 base; J trimming: 1 base; junction bases outside the gene matches: 7. The CDR3 region has the DNA TGTGCCAGCAGCTTGAAGAGTACAGGGGTTAACTATGGCTACACCTTC. Translation gives CASSLKSTGVNYGYTF.

The chain has TRBV28 and TRBJ1-2; the D gene is possibly TRBD1 (6 bases). The CDR3 totals 17 residues. CDR1 is MDHEN and CDR2 is SYDVKM in the germline V gene. The V end was cut by 4 bases, the J end by 8 bases, with 26 bases between. Written as DNA, the CDR3 is TGTGCCAGCAGTTCATGGGCGGAGGGGGAAGGCAGCCAGGGCTACACCTTC. Translation: CASSSWAEGEGSQGYTF.

This chain joins TRBV3-1 (or the pseudogene TRBV3-2) and TRBJ1-2, with TRBD1 matching over 11 bases. Germline CDR1 LGHDT, CDR2 YNNKEL (reference sequence). CDR3 size: 15 residues. V lost 3 bases to trimming and J lost 8 bases; unmatched junction nucleotides: 8. CDR3: CASSHSLRTGGGYTF. DNA of the CDR3: TGTGCCAGCAGCCATTCCCTCCGGACAGGGGGCGGCTACACCTTC.

The chain links TRBV29-1 to TRBJ1-2, with D possibly being TRBD1 (6 bases). Germline V gene sequence: CDR1 SQVTM, CDR2 ANQGSEA. CDR3 size: 13 residues. Deletions cut 2 bases from V and 7 bases from J, with 14 bases between. CDR3 in amino acids: CSVELDRSSGYTF. The CDR3, as DNA: TGCAGCGTTGAACTCGACAGGAGCTCTGGCTACACCTTC.

The rearrangement links TRBV13 to TRBJ2-7; the D gene is possibly TRBD1 (6 bases). The CDR3 is made up of 14 amino acids. The ends were cut back, 5 bases at V and 1 base at J, with 12 bases in the middle. The V gene's germline CDR1 is PRHDT and CDR2 FYEKMQ (reference sequence). For the CDR3, the DNA is TGTGCCAGCAGCCCCTCGGACAGATCCTACGAGCAGTACTTC. Amino acids: CASSPSDRSYEQYF.

The V and J genes are TRBV6-6 and TRBJ1-2, with D possibly matching TRBD1 (5 bases). With 4 bases removed from V and 4 bases from J, the gap between germline ends came to 16 bases. Looked up from germline, CDR1 is MNHNY and CDR2 is SVGAGI (reference sequence). CDR3 size: 15 residues. The CDR3 reads CASSSSGTSGYGYTF. In DNA form, the CDR3 reads TGTGCCAGCAGTTCGTCCGGGACTTCCGGCTATGGCTACACCTTC.

V and J are TRBV10-3 and TRBJ1-1; maybe TRBD1 (5 bases). Per the germline V gene, CDR1 is ENHRY and CDR2 is SYGVKD. The CDR3 covers 14 residues. Between the trimmed V and J ends, which lost 6 bases and 5 bases, there was a span of 16 bases. CDR3 residues: CAISPGPGATEAFF. The CDR3 nucleotides read TGTGCCATCAGCCCGGGACCCGGGGCGACTGAAGCTTTCTTT.